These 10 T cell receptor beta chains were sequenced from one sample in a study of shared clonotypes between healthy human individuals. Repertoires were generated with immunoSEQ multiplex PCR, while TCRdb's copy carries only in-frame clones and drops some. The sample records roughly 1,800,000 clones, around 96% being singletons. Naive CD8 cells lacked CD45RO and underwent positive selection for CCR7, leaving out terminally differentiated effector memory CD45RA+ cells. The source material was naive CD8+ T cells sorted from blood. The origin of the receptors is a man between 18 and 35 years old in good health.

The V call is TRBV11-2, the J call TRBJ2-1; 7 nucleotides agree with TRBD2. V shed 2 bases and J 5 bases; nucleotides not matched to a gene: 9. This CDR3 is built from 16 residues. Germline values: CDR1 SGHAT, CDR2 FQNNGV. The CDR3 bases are TGTGCCAGCAGCTTAACGGAGGCGGGGGAGGACAATGAGCAGTTCTTC. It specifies CASSLTEAGEDNEQFF.

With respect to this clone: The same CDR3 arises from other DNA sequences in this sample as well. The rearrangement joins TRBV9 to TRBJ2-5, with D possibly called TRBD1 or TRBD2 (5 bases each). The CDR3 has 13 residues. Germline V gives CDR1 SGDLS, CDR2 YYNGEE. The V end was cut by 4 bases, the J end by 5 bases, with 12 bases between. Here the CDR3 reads CASSTWGSETQYF. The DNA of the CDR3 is TGTGCCAGCAGCACATGGGGGTCTGAGACCCAGTACTTC.

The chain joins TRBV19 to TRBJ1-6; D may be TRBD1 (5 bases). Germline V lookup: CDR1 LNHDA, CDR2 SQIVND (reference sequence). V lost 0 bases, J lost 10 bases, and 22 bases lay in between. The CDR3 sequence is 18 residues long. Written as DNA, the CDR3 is TGTGCCAGTAGTATAGAGAGCCGGGACCGAGAACTTGGATCACCCCTCCACTTT. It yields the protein CASSIESRDRELGSPLHF.

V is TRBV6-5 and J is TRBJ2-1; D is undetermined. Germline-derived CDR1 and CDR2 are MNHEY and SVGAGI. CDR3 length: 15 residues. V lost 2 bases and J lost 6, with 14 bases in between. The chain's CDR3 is CASSYALVSGNEQFF. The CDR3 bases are TGTGCCAGCAGTTACGCCTTGGTATCCGGCAATGAGCAGTTCTTC.

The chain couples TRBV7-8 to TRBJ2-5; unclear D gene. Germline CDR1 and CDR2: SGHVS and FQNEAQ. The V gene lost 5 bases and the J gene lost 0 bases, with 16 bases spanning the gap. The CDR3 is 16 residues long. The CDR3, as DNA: TGTGCCAGCAGCCCGTTGCAAGGCGAGTACCAAGAGACCCAGTACTTC. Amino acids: CASSPLQGEYQETQYF.

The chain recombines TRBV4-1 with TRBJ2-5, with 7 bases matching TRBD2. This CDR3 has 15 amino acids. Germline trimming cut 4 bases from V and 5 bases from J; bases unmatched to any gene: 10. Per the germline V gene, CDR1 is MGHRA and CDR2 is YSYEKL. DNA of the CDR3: TGCGCCAGCAGCCCGAGGATGGGGGGGGGTGAGACCCAGTACTTC. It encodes CASSPRMGGGETQYF.

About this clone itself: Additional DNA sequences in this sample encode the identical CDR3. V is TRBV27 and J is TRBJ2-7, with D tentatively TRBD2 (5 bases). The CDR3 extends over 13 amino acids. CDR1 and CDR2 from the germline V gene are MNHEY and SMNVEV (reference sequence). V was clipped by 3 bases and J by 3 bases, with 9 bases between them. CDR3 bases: TGTGCCAGCAGTTTCACGGGGAGCTACGAGCAGTACTTC. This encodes CASSFTGSYEQYF.

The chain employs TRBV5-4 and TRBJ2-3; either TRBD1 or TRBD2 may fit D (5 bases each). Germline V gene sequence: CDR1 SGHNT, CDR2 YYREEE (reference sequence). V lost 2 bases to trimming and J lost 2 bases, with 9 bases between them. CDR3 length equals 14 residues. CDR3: CASSFRGVTDTQYF. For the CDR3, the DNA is TGTGCCAGCAGCTTCCGAGGGGTCACAGATACGCAGTATTTT.

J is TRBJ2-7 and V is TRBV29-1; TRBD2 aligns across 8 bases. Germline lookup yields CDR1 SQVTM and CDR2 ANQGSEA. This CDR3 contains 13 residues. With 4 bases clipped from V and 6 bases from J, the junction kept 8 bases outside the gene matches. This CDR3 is CSVAGTSLTEQYF. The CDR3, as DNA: TGCAGCGTTGCCGGGACTAGTTTAACCGAGCAGTACTTC.

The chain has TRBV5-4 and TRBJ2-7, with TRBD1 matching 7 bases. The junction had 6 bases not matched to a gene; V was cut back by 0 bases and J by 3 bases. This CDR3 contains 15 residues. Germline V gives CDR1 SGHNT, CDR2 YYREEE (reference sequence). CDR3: CASSLGQGVFYEQYF. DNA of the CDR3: TGTGCCAGCAGCTTGGGACAGGGAGTTTTCTACGAGCAGTACTTC.